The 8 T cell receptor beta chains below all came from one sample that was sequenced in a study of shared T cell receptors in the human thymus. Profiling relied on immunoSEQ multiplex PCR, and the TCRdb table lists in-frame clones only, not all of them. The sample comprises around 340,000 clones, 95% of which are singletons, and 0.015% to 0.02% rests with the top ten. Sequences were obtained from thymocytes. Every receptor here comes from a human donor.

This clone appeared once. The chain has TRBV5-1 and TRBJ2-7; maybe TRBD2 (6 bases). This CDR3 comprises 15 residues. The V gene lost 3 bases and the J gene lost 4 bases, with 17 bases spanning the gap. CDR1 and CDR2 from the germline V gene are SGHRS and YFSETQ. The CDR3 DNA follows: TGCGCCAGCAGCTGGGAGTTCGGGGGACTGTACGAGCAGTACTTC. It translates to CASSWEFGGLYEQYF.

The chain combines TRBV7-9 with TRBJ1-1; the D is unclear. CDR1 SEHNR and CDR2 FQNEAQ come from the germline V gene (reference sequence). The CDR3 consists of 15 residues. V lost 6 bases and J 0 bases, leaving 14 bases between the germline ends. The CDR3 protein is CASSRPGNMNTEAFF. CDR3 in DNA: TGTGCCAGCAGTCGTCCGGGAAACATGAACACTGAAGCTTTCTTT.

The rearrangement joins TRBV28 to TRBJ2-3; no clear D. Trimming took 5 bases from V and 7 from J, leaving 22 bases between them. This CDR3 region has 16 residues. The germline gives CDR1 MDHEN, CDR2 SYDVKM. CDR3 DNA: TGTGCCAGCAGTCTCCGTTTGGCAGTCCAGTCTTATACGCAGTATTTT. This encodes CASSLRLAVQSYTQYF.

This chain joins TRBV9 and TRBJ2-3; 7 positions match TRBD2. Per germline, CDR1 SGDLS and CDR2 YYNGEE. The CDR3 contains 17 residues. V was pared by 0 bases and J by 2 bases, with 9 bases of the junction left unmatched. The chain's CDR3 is CASSVEGLTPLTDTQYF. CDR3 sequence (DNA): TGTGCCAGCAGCGTAGAGGGACTAACCCCTCTCACAGATACGCAGTATTTT.

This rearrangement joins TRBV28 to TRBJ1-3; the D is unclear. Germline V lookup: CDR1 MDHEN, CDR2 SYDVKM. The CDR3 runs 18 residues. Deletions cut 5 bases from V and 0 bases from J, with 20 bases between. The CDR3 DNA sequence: TGTGCCAGCAGTCGAGATCGAAAGGGCAACAACTCTGGAAACACCATATATTTT. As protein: CASSRDRKGNNSGNTIYF.

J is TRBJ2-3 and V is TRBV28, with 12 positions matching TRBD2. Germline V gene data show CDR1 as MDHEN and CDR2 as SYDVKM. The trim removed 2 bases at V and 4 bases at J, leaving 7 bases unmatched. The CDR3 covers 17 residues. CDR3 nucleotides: TGTGCCAGCAGTTTACGGACTAGCGGGAACCCCGCAGATACGCAGTATTTT. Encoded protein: CASSLRTSGNPADTQYF. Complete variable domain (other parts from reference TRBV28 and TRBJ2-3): DVKVTQSSRYLVKRTGEKVFLECVQDMDHENMFWYRQDPGLGLRLIYFSYDVKMKEKGDIPEGYSVSREKKERFSLILESASTNQTSMYLCASSLRTSGNPADTQYFGPGTRLTVL.

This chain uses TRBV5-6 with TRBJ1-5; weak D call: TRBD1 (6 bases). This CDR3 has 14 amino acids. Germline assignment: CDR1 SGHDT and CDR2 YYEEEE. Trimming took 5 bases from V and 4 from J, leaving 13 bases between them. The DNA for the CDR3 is TGTGCCAGCAGTTTCGGGACACCTAATCAGCCCCAGCATTTT. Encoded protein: CASSFGTPNQPQHF.

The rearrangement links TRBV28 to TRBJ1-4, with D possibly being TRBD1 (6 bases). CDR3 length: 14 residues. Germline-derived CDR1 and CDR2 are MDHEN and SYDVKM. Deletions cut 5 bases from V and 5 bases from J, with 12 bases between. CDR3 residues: CASSKPGTNEKLFF. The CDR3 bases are TGTGCCAGCAGTAAACCCGGGACAAATGAAAAACTGTTTTTT.